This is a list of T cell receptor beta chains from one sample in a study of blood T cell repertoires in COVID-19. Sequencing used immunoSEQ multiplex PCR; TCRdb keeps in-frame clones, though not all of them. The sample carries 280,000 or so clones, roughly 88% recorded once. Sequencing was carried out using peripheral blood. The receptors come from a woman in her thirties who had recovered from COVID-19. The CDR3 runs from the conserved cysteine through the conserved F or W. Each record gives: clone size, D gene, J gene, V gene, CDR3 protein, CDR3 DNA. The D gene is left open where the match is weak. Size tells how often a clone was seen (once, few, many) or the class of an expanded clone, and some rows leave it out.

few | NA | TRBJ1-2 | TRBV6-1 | CASSEKRGYGYTF | TGTGCCAGCAGTGAAAAACGGGGGTATGGCTACACCTTC
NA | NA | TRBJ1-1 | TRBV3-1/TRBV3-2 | CASSLDPDSEAFF | TGTGCCAGCAGCCTTGACCCAGACAGTGAAGCTTTCTTT
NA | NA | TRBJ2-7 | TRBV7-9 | CASSLKSARVDEQYF | TGTGCCAGCAGCTTAAAGAGTGCCAGGGTGGACGAGCAGTACTTC
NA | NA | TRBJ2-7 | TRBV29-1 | CSVGAASGEQYF | TGCAGCGTTGGGGCAGCCTCCGGCGAGCAGTACTTC
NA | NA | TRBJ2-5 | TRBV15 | CATSRDLGAETQYF | TGTGCCACCAGCAGAGATCTGGGGGCTGAGACCCAGTACTTC
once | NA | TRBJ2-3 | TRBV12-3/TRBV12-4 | CASSFGAGNTQYF | TGTGCCAGCAGTTTCGGGGCGGGGAATACGCAGTATTTT
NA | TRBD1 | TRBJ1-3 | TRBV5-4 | CASSPQGTGRNSGNTIYF | TGTGCCAGCAGCCCCCAAGGGACAGGACGGAACTCTGGAAACACCATATATTTT
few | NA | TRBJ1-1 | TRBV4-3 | CASSLGNQGPAEAFF | TGCGCCAGCAGCCTGGGCAATCAGGGTCCGGCTGAAGCTTTCTTT
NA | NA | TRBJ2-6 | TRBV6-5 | CASSPVWAGANVLTF | TGTGCCAGCAGCCCCGTATGGGCAGGGGCCAACGTCCTGACTTTC
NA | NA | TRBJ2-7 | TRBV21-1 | CASSKKGEPGGVYEQYF | TGTGCCAGCAGCAAAAAAGGGGAGCCCGGGGGGGTCTACGAGCAGTACTTC
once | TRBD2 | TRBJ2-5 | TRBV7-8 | CASTRLAGEGETQYF | TGTGCCAGCACCCGACTAGCGGGGGAGGGAGAGACCCAGTACTTC
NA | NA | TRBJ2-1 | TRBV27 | CASSLTLYNEQFF | TGTGCCAGCAGCCTGACACTCTACAATGAGCAGTTCTTC
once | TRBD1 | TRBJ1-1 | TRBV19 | CASSGTVITEAFF | TGTGCCAGTAGTGGGACAGTGATCACTGAAGCTTTCTTT
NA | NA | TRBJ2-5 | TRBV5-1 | CASSSPERVETQYF | TGCGCCAGCAGCTCACCAGAGAGGGTGGAGACCCAGTACTTC
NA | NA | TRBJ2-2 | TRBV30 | CAWSTVNTGELFF | TGTGCCTGGAGTACAGTGAACACCGGGGAGCTGTTTTTT
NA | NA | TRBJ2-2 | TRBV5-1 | CASSVITGILSGELFF | TGCGCCAGCAGCGTAATTACAGGGATCCTTTCCGGGGAGCTGTTTTTT
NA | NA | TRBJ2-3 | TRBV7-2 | CASRIRTSPDTQYF | TGTGCCAGCAGGATTAGAACTAGTCCAGATACGCAGTATTTT
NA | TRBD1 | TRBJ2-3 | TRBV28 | CASSPSTGAGGRDTQYF | TGTGCCAGCAGTCCTTCAACCGGGGCAGGGGGCAGGGATACGCAGTATTTT
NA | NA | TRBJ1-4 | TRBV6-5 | CASISPTGVGEKLFF | TGTGCCAGCATCTCCCCGACGGGGGTAGGTGAAAAACTGTTTTTT
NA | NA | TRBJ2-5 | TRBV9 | CASSVGTEETQYF | TGTGCCAGCAGCGTAGGTACGGAAGAGACCCAGTACTTC
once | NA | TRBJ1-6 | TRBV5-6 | CASSFDTGSSYNSPLHF | TGTGCCAGCAGCTTCGATACAGGGAGCTCCTATAATTCACCCCTCCACTTT
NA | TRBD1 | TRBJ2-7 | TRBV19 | CASSMRDRTYEQYF | TGTGCCAGTAGTATGAGGGACAGGACCTACGAGCAGTACTTC
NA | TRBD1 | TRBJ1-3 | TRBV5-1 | CASSLAFPGQGKGNTIYF | TGCGCCAGCAGCTTGGCCTTTCCGGGACAGGGGAAGGGAAACACCATATATTTT
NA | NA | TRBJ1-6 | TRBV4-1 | CASSQITPGRFNSPLHF | TGCGCCAGCAGCCAAATTACCCCCGGGAGGTTTAATTCACCCCTCCACTTT
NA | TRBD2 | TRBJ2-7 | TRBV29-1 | CSVEDPAGAFYEQYF | TGCAGCGTTGAAGATCCAGCGGGGGCCTTCTACGAGCAGTACTTC
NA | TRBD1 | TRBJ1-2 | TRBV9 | CASSAGTVYGYTF | TGTGCCAGCAGCGCCGGGACAGTTTACGGCTACACCTTC
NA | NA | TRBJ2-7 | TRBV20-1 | CSARLVREQYF | TGCAGTGCCCGACTAGTTCGCGAGCAGTACTTC
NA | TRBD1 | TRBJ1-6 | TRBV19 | CASSIQGAPDSPLHF | TGTGCCAGTAGTATTCAGGGGGCGCCGGATTCACCCCTCCACTTT
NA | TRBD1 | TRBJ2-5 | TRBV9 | CASSVLRDSQETQYF | TGTGCCAGCAGCGTTTTGAGGGACAGCCAAGAGACCCAGTACTTC
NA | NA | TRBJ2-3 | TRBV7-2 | CASSSLGRKDTQYF | TGTGCCAGCAGCTCCCTGGGGCGTAAAGATACGCAGTATTTT
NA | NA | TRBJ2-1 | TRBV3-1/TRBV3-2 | CASSQSGAFQYNEQFF | TGTGCCAGCAGCCAAAGTGGGGCGTTCCAATACAATGAGCAGTTCTTC
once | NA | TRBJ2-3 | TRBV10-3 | CAISGAIRGASTDTQYF | TGTGCCATCAGTGGGGCAATACGGGGGGCTAGCACAGATACGCAGTATTTT
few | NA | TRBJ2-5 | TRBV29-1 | CSVEGAETQYF | TGCAGCGTTGAAGGGGCGGAGACCCAGTACTTC
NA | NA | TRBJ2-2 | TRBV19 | CASRGMGAGDYTGELFF | TGTGCCAGTAGAGGGATGGGGGCGGGGGACTACACCGGGGAGCTGTTTTTT
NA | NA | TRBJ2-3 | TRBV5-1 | CASSLIPGTDTQYF | TGCGCCAGCAGCTTAATCCCCGGGACAGATACGCAGTATTTT
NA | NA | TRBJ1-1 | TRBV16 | CASSSTGYTEAFF | TGTGCCAGCAGCTCTACAGGGTACACTGAAGCTTTCTTT
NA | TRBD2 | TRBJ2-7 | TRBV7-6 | CASSLAAGGTYEQYF | TGTGCCAGCAGCTTAGCCGCGGGGGGAACCTACGAGCAGTACTTC
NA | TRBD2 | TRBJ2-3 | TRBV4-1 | CASSQDGAAGEAYTQYF | TGCGCCAGCAGCCAAGATGGGGCAGCGGGGGAAGCGTATACGCAGTATTTT
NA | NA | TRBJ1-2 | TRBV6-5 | CASRTTENLHGYTF | TGTGCCAGCCGTACTACCGAGAACCTACATGGCTACACCTTC
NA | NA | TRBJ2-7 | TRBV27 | CASSSQDMGTYEQYF | TGTGCCAGCAGTTCCCAGGACATGGGGACCTACGAGCAGTACTTC
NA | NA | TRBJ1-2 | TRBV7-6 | CASSLEAAQGDGYTF | TGTGCCAGCAGCTTAGAGGCAGCGCAAGGGGATGGCTACACCTTC
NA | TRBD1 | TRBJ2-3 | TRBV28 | CASRSPGQGTADTQYF | TGTGCCAGCAGGTCGCCGGGACAGGGGACGGCTGATACGCAGTATTTT
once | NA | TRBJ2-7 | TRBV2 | CASSDRETYEQYF | TGTGCCAGCAGTGACAGGGAAACCTACGAGCAGTACTTC
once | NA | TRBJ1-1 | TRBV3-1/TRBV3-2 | CASSRPRDTEAFF | TGTGCCAGCAGCCGACCGCGGGACACTGAAGCTTTCTTT
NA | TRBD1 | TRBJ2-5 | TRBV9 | CASSTGQGVQTQYF | TGTGCCAGCAGCACGGGGCAGGGGGTGCAGACCCAGTACTTC
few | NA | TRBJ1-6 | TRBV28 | CASSATAFNSPLHF | TGTGCCAGCAGTGCGACAGCCTTTAATTCACCCCTCCACTTT
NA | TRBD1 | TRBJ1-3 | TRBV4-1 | CASSPWLGQGRNTIYF | TGCGCCAGCAGCCCCTGGCTGGGACAGGGGAGAAACACCATATATTTT